The rows below give T cell receptor beta chains drawn from one sample of a study of cytomegalovirus exposure and HLA in healthy donors. TCRdb keeps only in-frame clones here, not all; method: immunoSEQ multiplex PCR. The repertoire holds approximately 130,000 clones, with about 75% as singletons. Source material: PBMCs. Source of these receptors: a woman aged 35 to 49 in good health and CMV-seronegative. Each CDR3 is given with its conserved first and last residue. A D gene is named only where the DNA matches it firmly.

V	D	J	DNA	CDR3
TRBV5-1	.	TRBJ1-2	TGCGCCAGCAGCTTGGAAAAGGGAGCTAACTATGGCTACACCTTC	CASSLEKGANYGYTF
TRBV5-1	.	TRBJ2-7	TGCGCCAGCAGCTTTTTGGGGGGCTACGAGCAGTACTTC	CASSFLGGYEQYF
TRBV7-9	.	TRBJ2-1	TGTGCCAGCACCTTAAGACAGAATCATGAGCAGTTCTTC	CASTLRQNHEQFF
TRBV7-2	TRBD2	TRBJ2-1	TGTGCCAGCAGCCTTGCAGCGGGGTCCTACAATGAGCAGTTCTTC	CASSLAAGSYNEQFF
TRBV6-5	TRBD1	TRBJ2-1	TGTGCCAGCGAGGCAGGGGGTTCCTACAATGAGCAGTTCTTC	CASEAGGSYNEQFF
TRBV4-1	TRBD1	TRBJ1-2	TGCGCCAGCAGCCCTCGACAGGGATGGAGCTATGGCTACACCTTC	CASSPRQGWSYGYTF
TRBV27	TRBD1	TRBJ1-1	TGTGCCAGCCGGACAGGGATCAACACTGAAGCTTTCTTT	CASRTGINTEAFF
TRBV5-1	TRBD1	TRBJ1-2	TGCGCCAGCAGCTCGACAGGGGACTCCAACTATGGCTACACCTTC	CASSSTGDSNYGYTF
TRBV2	TRBD1	TRBJ2-3	TGTGCCACCCAGCGGACAGGGCGAGATACGCAGTATTTT	CATQRTGRDTQYF
TRBV5-1	.	TRBJ2-7	TGCGCCAGCAGCTTGGATAGCAGTTACTACGAGCAGTACTTC	CASSLDSSYYEQYF
TRBV29-1	.	TRBJ1-4	TGCAGCGTTGGGTCTAAGACTAATGAAAAACTGTTTTTT	CSVGSKTNEKLFF
TRBV7-9	.	TRBJ1-3	TGTGCCAAGGCGGGGAATGGAAACACCATATATTTT	CAKAGNGNTIYF